These 2 T cell receptor beta chains were sequenced from one sample in a study of vaccination effects on CD4 cells after COVID-19. Their cognate antigens are unknown. Sequenced by immunoSEQ multiplex PCR; TCRdb stores in-frame clones only, minus some. The sample shows about 39,000 clones, about two thirds of them seen only once. Culture lasted about ten days before CD4+ T cell isolation. Each participant received a vaccine that was either BNT162b2 or mRNA-1273, given as two doses. The starting material was CD4+ T cells from PBMCs cultured without peptide, obtained after COVID-19 vaccination. These receptors were obtained from a human donor who received a COVID-19 vaccine.

The chain joins TRBV5-4 to TRBJ2-5, with 8 bases that match TRBD1. Germline CDR1 is SGHNT and CDR2 is YYREEE (reference sequence). The CDR3 has 15 residues. After removal of 3 bases from V and 5 bases from J, the junction contained 9 bases not matched to a gene. The CDR3, as DNA: TGTGCCAGCAGCTCGCACAGGGGGTTCGGGGAGACCCAGTACTTC. It yields the protein CASSSHRGFGETQYF.

The chain has TRBV27 and TRBJ1-4; 7 nucleotides line up with TRBD1. Germline V CDR1 and CDR2: MNHEY, SMNVEV (reference sequence). This CDR3 region has 14 residues. J was trimmed by 4 bases and V by 6 bases; bases with no gene match: 5. CDR3 sequence: CASSQQGFNEKLFF. CDR3 in DNA: TGTGCCAGCAGCCAACAGGGGTTTAATGAAAAACTGTTTTTT. Using reference TRBV27 and TRBJ1-4 for the parts outside the CDR3, the full variable domain is EAQVTQNPRYLITVTGKKLTVTCSQNMNHEYMSWYRQDPGLGLRQIYYSMNVEVTDKGDVPEGYKVSRKEKRNFPLILESPSPNQTSLYFCASSQQGFNEKLFFGSGTQLSVL.